These 32 T cell receptor beta chains originate from one sample sequenced in a study of vaccination effects on CD4 cells after COVID-19 (dated by TCRdb to between 2021 and 2024). The method behind the library was the immunoSEQ multiplex PCR assay. TCRdb stores this immuneACCESS table with in-frame sequences only. Part of the clones is absent; in the studies checked, under half of the shortfall reflects unresolved V genes, and no reason is known for the rest. This sample holds 20,000 to 30,000 clones; 69% were observed only once. More than 15% of the sample rests with the top ten. No cognate antigen is known for these TCRs. The ViraFEST assay stimulated PBMC with viral peptide pools and then used TCR sequencing to identify antigen-specific CD4+ T cell clonotypes by expansion. After 10 days of culture, CD4+ T cells were isolated with the EasySep CD4+ T cell isolation kit. Convalescent patients had PCR-confirmed SARS-CoV-2 infection between March and December 2020, before Alpha, Beta and Delta variants emerged in the United States.

Source: CD4+ T cells from PBMCs cultured with SARS-CoV-2 spike peptides, taken before COVID-19 vaccination. Read against the paper, the sample's cell subset or site label means: SARS-CoV-2 spike overlapping peptide pool stimulation. These receptors were collected from a human donor who had a prior SARS-CoV-2 infection.

The gene calls are TRBV6-9 and TRBJ2-1; 11 bases fit TRBD2. Germline CDR1 is MNHGY and CDR2 is SVAAGI. The length of the CDR3 is 18 residues. J lost 0 bases, V lost 6 bases, and 10 bases had no gene match. Written as DNA, the CDR3 is TGTGCCAGCAGCCAACTAGCGGGGGACCTGAGCTCCTACAATGAGCAGTTCTTC. This gives the protein CASSQLAGDLSSYNEQFF.

The chain combines TRBV5-1 with TRBJ1-4; TRBD1 aligns across 9 bases. Germline-derived CDR1 and CDR2 are SGHRS and YFSETQ. This CDR3 is built from 13 residues. Unmatched junction bases numbered 7, after V lost 4 bases and J lost 12 bases. For the CDR3, the DNA is TGCGCCAGCAGCGCGGGACAGGGAGCTGAACTGTTTTTT. Residues: CASSAGQGAELFF.

This chain joins TRBV19 and TRBJ2-1; 12 bases fit TRBD2. The CDR3 sequence is 16 residues long. Germline V gene sequence: CDR1 LNHDA, CDR2 SQIVND (reference sequence). V was clipped by 9 bases and J by 9 bases; unmatched bases: 15. The DNA for the CDR3 is TGTGCCAGCTGGGGACCTAGCGGGGGGGCCTTCGGTGAGCAGTTCTTC. Its protein product is CASWGPSGGAFGEQFF.

CDR3 coding DNA: TGTGCCATCGCCGTCTCAAATGGGGCCAGGGGGCTTGATGAGCAGTTCTTC. Residues: CAIAVSNGARGLDEQFF. The chain links TRBV10-3 to TRBJ2-1; TRBD1 aligns across 8 bases. CDR1 is ENHRY, CDR2 SYGVKD, per germline. The CDR3 sequence is 17 residues long. With 8 bases clipped from V and 8 bases from J, the junction kept 20 bases outside the gene matches.

The V call is TRBV6-2 or TRBV6-3, the J call TRBJ2-1, with D tentatively TRBD2 (5 bases). Germline CDR1 MNHEY, CDR2 SVGEGT. The CDR3 is 19 residues long. V was cut by 5 bases and J by 1 base, with 24 bases left in between. CDR3 sequence reads: CASSAYFTPADISYNEQFF. CDR3 coding DNA: TGTGCCAGCAGTGCCTACTTTACTCCAGCGGATATTTCCTACAATGAGCAGTTCTTC.

The V and J genes are TRBV29-1 and TRBJ1-4; 8 positions agree with TRBD1. Germline CDR1 reads SQVTM; CDR2 reads ANQGSEA. CDR3 length equals 14 residues. With V trimmed by 0 bases and J by 4 bases, 1 base remained unmatched. The CDR3 coding sequence is TGCAGCGTTGAAGAACAGGGGGGTAATGAAAAACTGTTTTTT. It yields the protein CSVEEQGGNEKLFF.

The rearrangement links TRBV19 to TRBJ2-1; the match to TRBD2 covers 10 bases. CDR3 size: 16 residues. Unmatched junction bases numbered 13, after V lost 1 base and J lost 13 bases. CDR1 and CDR2 (germline): LNHDA, SQIVND (reference sequence). The CDR3: CASSIGYSGRPIGQFF. CDR3 nucleotide sequence: TGTGCCAGTAGTATAGGTTATAGCGGGAGGCCAATCGGACAGTTCTTC.

J is TRBJ2-7 and V is TRBV11-3; the match to TRBD2 covers 14 bases. CDR1 and CDR2 (germline): SGHNT, YENEEA. J was trimmed by 4 bases and V by 4 bases; bases with no gene match: 3. The CDR3 runs 15 residues. This CDR3 reads CASSSGTSGSYEQYF. In nucleotides, the CDR3 is TGTGCCAGCAGCTCCGGGACTAGCGGGAGTTACGAGCAGTACTTC.

V usage is TRBV4-2 and J usage is TRBJ1-2; D not resolved. The germline CDR1 and CDR2 sequences are LGHNA and YNFKEQ. This CDR3 has 15 residues. V was pared by 0 bases and J by 3 bases, with 11 bases between. CDR3 DNA: TGTGCCAGCAGCCAAGATGAGGGAAAACACTATGGCTACACCTTC. Translating gives CASSQDEGKHYGYTF.

CDR3 DNA sequence: TGCGCCAGCAGCCCCCTCGGGATGCCTAATGAAAAACTGTTTTTT. It yields the protein CASSPLGMPNEKLFF. The chain couples TRBV4-1 to TRBJ1-4, with D uncertain. Trimming removed 4 bases from V and 3 bases from J, with 12 bases in between. Germline CDR1 reads MGHRA; CDR2 reads YSYEKL. The CDR3 runs 15 residues.

The chain couples TRBV5-1 to TRBJ2-5; a weak D match, TRBD2 (5 bases). The CDR3 is made up of 16 amino acids. Looked up from germline, CDR1 is SGHRS and CDR2 is YFSETQ. Trimming shortened V by 2 bases and J by 4 bases, and 18 bases separated the two germline ends. The CDR3 coding sequence is TGCGCCAGCAGCTTAGTTCCTAACGGGGTCGGAGAGACCCAGTACTTC. Translating gives CASSLVPNGVGETQYF. The full variable domain, in which reference TRBV5-1 and TRBJ2-5 provide the parts outside the CDR3, is KAGVTQTPRYLIKTRGQQVTLSCSPISGHRSVSWYQQTPGQGLQFLFEYFSETQRNKGNFPGRFSGRQFSNSRSEMNVSTLELGDSALYLCASSLVPNGVGETQYFGPGTRLLVL.

This chain connects TRBV12-3 or TRBV12-4 to TRBJ2-5; no definite D call. The V gene lost 3 bases and the J gene lost 3 bases, with 5 bases spanning the gap. The CDR3 spans 12 residues. CDR3 in amino acids: CASSFPEETQYF. CDR3 sequence (DNA): TGTGCCAGCAGTTTCCCTGAAGAGACCCAGTACTTC.

The chain has TRBV6-5 and TRBJ1-6; the D gene is possibly TRBD1 (5 bases). V lost 2 bases and J lost 10, with 12 bases in between. The germline V gene encodes CDR1 MNHEY and CDR2 SVGAGI. CDR3 size: 14 residues. Written as DNA, the CDR3 is TGTGCCAGCAGTTACGCCGGGGAGGGGTCACCCCTCCACTTT. Translated, it gives CASSYAGEGSPLHF.

This clone was counted at least ten times. This chain connects TRBV5-4 to TRBJ1-1; D unclear. The germline gives CDR1 SGHNT, CDR2 YYREEE (reference sequence). There are 11 residues in the CDR3. V was cut by 6 bases and J by 1 base, with 4 bases left in between. The CDR3, as DNA: TGTGCCAGCATATGGAACACTGAAGCTTTCTTT. It specifies CASIWNTEAFF.

This clone came up a few times. This chain uses TRBV5-4 with TRBJ1-5, with D possibly TRBD1 on 5 matching bases. Trimming pared 0 bases from V and 6 bases from J, leaving 10 bases between. The CDR3 contains 14 residues. From germline, CDR1 is SGHNT and CDR2 YYREEE (reference sequence). CDR3 nucleotides: TGTGCCAGCAGCTTGGGCGGGGGAGGTCAGCCCCAGCATTTT. Encoded protein: CASSLGGGGQPQHF.

This chain links TRBV2 with TRBJ1-5; D is unclear. The germline gives CDR1 SNHLY, CDR2 FYNNEI. Trimming removed 7 bases from V and 2 bases from J, with 12 bases in between. CDR3 length equals 14 residues. The DNA for the CDR3 is TGTGCCAGCACTCCCGGACGAGGCAATCAGCCCCAGCATTTT. Amino acid sequence: CASTPGRGNQPQHF.

In this sample, this clone turned up a few times. The rearrangement uses TRBV7-3 and TRBJ2-7; TRBD1 might be the D (6 bases). Trimming stripped 4 bases from V and 3 bases from J, with 16 bases between. Per the germline V gene, CDR1 is SGHTA and CDR2 is FQGTGA. The CDR3 runs 15 residues. The DNA of the CDR3 is TGTGCCAGCAGCTCAACCCCCGGGACATACTACGAGCAGTACTTC. Amino acid sequence: CASSSTPGTYYEQYF.

Only a few counts were recorded for this clone. The J gene is TRBJ1-3, the V gene TRBV18; D uncertain. V was cut by 3 bases and J by 1 base, with 13 bases left in between. This CDR3 has 16 residues. From germline, CDR1 is KGHSH and CDR2 LQKENI. CDR3 sequence reads: CASSPTGPPSGNTIYF. The DNA of the CDR3 is TGTGCCAGCTCACCGACCGGGCCGCCGTCTGGAAACACCATATATTTT.

The chain couples TRBV5-4 to TRBJ2-1; 8 nucleotides align to TRBD1. V shed 5 bases and J 6 bases; nucleotides not matched to a gene: 10. Germline CDR1 is SGHNT and CDR2 is YYREEE (reference sequence). This CDR3 region has 15 residues. In DNA, the CDR3 is TGTGCCAGCAGGCGCGGACAGGGCATAGTCAATGAGCAGTTCTTC. Amino acid sequence: CASRRGQGIVNEQFF.

The CDR3 DNA sequence: TGTGCCACCAGCCCGAACAGGGGTTCCTCTGGAAACACCATATATTTT. Translation gives CATSPNRGSSGNTIYF. The rearrangement links TRBV15 to TRBJ1-3, with 7 bases aligning to TRBD1. CDR1 and CDR2 (germline): LNHNV, YYDKDF (reference sequence). V trimming: 5 bases; J trimming: 0 bases; junction bases outside the gene matches: 7. The CDR3 runs 16 residues.

This clone was counted only a few times. This chain connects TRBV7-2 to TRBJ2-2; 14 nucleotides match TRBD2. Germline V gene data show CDR1 as SGHTA and CDR2 as FQGNSA. CDR3 length: 15 residues. V lost 3 bases and J lost 6; bases outside the gene matches: 0. The DNA for the CDR3 is TGTGCCAGCAGCTTGGGACTAGCGGGAGCCGGGGAGCTGTTTTTT. Its protein is CASSLGLAGAGELFF.

The chain employs TRBV5-1 and TRBJ2-2; TRBD2 matches at 8 bases. This CDR3 has 16 amino acids. V dropped 0 bases and J dropped 3; count of bases not matched to a gene: 4. Germline CDR1 reads SGHRS; CDR2 reads YFSETQ. The CDR3 loop is CASSLVAGGYTGELFF. The DNA of the CDR3 is TGCGCCAGCAGCTTGGTTGCGGGGGGATACACCGGGGAGCTGTTTTTT.

The table lists this clone with a few counts. This chain joins TRBV11-3 and TRBJ2-1; D unclear. Germline V lookup: CDR1 SGHNT, CDR2 YENEEA. This CDR3 has 17 residues. Trimming left V 3 bases short and J 5 bases short, with 20 bases between. The CDR3 bases are TGTGCCAGCAGCTTCCCTTCGACCCGCCTCGGGCACAATGAGCAGTTCTTC. This translates into CASSFPSTRLGHNEQFF. The complete variable domain, with remaining parts taken from reference TRBV11-3 and TRBJ2-1, reads EAGVVQSPRYKIIEKKQPVAFWCNPISGHNTLYWYLQNLGQGPELLIRYENEEAVDDSQLPKDRFSAERLKGVDSTLKIQPAELGDSAVYLCASSFPSTRLGHNEQFFGPGTRLTVL.

The chain combines TRBV5-4 with TRBJ2-7; perhaps TRBD1 as D (6 bases). Per the germline V gene, CDR1 is SGHNT and CDR2 is YYREEE (reference sequence). V dropped 0 bases and J dropped 4 bases, with 26 bases sitting between them. CDR3 length: 19 residues. The CDR3 loop reads CASSLAGAPDRSSPYEQYF. The CDR3 coding sequence is TGTGCCAGCAGCTTGGCCGGGGCCCCCGACAGGTCCAGTCCTTACGAGCAGTACTTC.

V gene TRBV6-5 combines with J gene TRBJ2-7; TRBD1 matches at 9 bases. The V gene's germline CDR1 is MNHEY and CDR2 SVGAGI. V shed 7 bases, J shed 4 bases, and the junction held 8 bases outside the gene matches. There are 14 residues in the CDR3. Here the CDR3 reads CASTAGQGLYEQYF. The DNA of the CDR3 is TGTGCCAGCACGGCGGGACAGGGCTTGTACGAGCAGTACTTC.

The CDR3 region is CASSFSSVSSTDTQYF. CDR3 nucleotides: TGTGCCAGCAGCTTTAGTAGCGTGAGTAGCACAGATACGCAGTATTTT. The J gene is TRBJ2-3, the V gene TRBV7-9, with TRBD2 as a possible D gene (5 bases). Germline loops: CDR1 SEHNR, CDR2 FQNEAQ (reference sequence). CDR3 length equals 16 residues. The V gene lost 3 bases and the J gene lost 0 bases, with 13 bases spanning the gap.

The V and J genes are TRBV20-1 and TRBJ2-1; TRBD2 agrees at 11 bases. Trimming cost V 3 bases and J 3 bases; bases outside gene matches: 10. The CDR3 spans 17 residues. CDR1 is DFQATT and CDR2 is SNEGSKA in the germline V gene (reference sequence). The CDR3 coding sequence is TGCAGTGCTAGTGGGTGGCGACTAGCGGGAAACTACAATGAGCAGTTCTTC. Its protein product is CSASGWRLAGNYNEQFF.

The chain couples TRBV11-1 to TRBJ2-2; TRBD1 or TRBD2 may be the D gene (6 bases each). This CDR3 region has 16 residues. V was cut by 5 bases and J by 4 bases, with 17 bases left in between. Germline V lookup: CDR1 SGHAT, CDR2 FQDESV (reference sequence). The DNA of the CDR3 is TGTGCCAGCAGCCCCTTGGGGGGCCATCGCACCGGGGAGCTGTTTTTT. It is translated as CASSPLGGHRTGELFF.

This clone was detected once. CDR3 protein: CASSQIAGTYNEQFF. CDR3 in DNA: TGTGCCAGCAGCCAAATAGCGGGCACCTACAATGAGCAGTTCTTC. V usage is TRBV3-1 (or the pseudogene TRBV3-2) and J usage is TRBJ2-1; 7 positions match TRBD2. In germline, CDR1 is LGHDT, CDR2 YNNKEL (reference sequence). This CDR3 has 15 amino acids. V was clipped by 2 bases and J by 2 bases; unmatched bases: 3.

The gene calls are TRBV5-8 and TRBJ1-2; 7 bases line up with TRBD1. Germline V lookup: CDR1 SGHTS, CDR2 YDEGEE. Germline trimming cut 4 bases from V and 3 bases from J; bases unmatched to any gene: 6. The CDR3 has 14 amino acids. This CDR3 reads CASSLGQDYYGYTF. As DNA, the CDR3 is TGTGCCAGCAGCCTTGGACAGGACTACTATGGCTACACCTTC.

The chain combines TRBV7-9 with TRBJ2-3; 12 bases align to TRBD2. This CDR3 comprises 17 residues. Germline loops: CDR1 SEHNR, CDR2 FQNEAQ (reference sequence). The J segment lost 0 bases and the V segment lost 4 bases, leaving 5 bases of the junction unmatched. This chain's CDR3 is CASSWMTSGGSTDTQYF. The CDR3 DNA follows: TGTGCCAGCAGCTGGATGACTAGCGGGGGCAGCACAGATACGCAGTATTTT.

The gene calls are TRBV20-1 and TRBJ1-1; no reliable D call. Germline-derived CDR1 and CDR2 are DFQATT and SNEGSKA (reference sequence). With 6 bases removed from V and 0 bases from J, the gap between germline ends came to 5 bases. This CDR3 has 11 amino acids. The CDR3 DNA follows: TGCAGTGCCCCCTTGAACACTGAAGCTTTCTTT. Its protein product is CSAPLNTEAFF.